Described below is a single T cell receptor (beta chain) sequence and its context. The sample originates from a study of blood T cell repertoires in COVID-19. The data were produced by immunoSEQ multiplex PCR, yet TCRdb's version contains in-frame clones alone and is incomplete. The sample yields over 250,000 clones, 80% to 90% seen once. V lost 3 bases and J 3 bases, leaving 9 bases between the germline ends. This CDR3 region has 13 residues. The chain carries TRBV12-3 or TRBV12-4 and TRBJ2-7; possibly TRBD2 for D (5 bases). The receptor's source is an older woman with acute or convalescent COVID-19. The sample consisted of peripheral blood. The DNA of the CDR3 is TGTGCCAGCAGTTTTGGACTTCTCTACGAGCAGTACTTC. Its protein is CASSFGLLYEQYF.